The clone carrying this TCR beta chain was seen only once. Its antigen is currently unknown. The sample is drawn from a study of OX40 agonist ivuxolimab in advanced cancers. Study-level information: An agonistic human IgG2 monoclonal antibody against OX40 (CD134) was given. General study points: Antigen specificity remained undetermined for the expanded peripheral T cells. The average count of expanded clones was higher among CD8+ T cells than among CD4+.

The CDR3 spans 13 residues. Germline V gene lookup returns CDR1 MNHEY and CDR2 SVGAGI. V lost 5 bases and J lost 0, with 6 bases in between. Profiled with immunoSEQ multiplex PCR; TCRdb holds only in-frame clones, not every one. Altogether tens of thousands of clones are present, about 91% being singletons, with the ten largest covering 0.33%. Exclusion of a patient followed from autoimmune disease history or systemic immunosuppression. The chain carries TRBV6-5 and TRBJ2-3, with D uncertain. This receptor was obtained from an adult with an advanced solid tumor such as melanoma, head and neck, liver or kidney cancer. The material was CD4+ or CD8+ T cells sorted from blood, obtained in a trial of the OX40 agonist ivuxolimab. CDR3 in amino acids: CASSPLSTDTQYF. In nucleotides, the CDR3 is TGTGCCAGCAGTCCCCTAAGCACAGATACGCAGTATTTT.